The next 27 T cell receptor beta chains were all read from a single sample in a study of tumor and adjacent non-tumor tissue in lung cancer. No cell sorting was done before RNA was extracted from the tissue. Distant lung tissue was collected more than 3 cm away from the tumor edge. Three rounds of nested PCR, following a modified ARM-PCR protocol, produced the TCRbeta library. MiXCR was run by TCRdb on the multiplex PCR reads, yielding one entry per CDR3 protein. The data hold 60,000 or so distinct CDR3 sequences, with about 61% observed a single time. The material sequenced was distant non-tumor lung tissue. Receptors originate from a man in his 70s with non-small cell lung cancer.

Of note for this clonotype: Germline is not matched at one junction end, which may reflect a read error. The CDR3 here is CASSLGVNTEASF. In DNA form, the CDR3 reads TGTGCCAGCAGCTTAGGAGTGAACACAGAAGCTTCCTTT. The rearrangement uses TRBV11-2 and TRBJ1-1; the D is unclear. Germline V gene data show CDR1 as SGHAT and CDR2 as FQNNGV. The CDR3 runs 13 residues.

This clonotype was found once. J is TRBJ2-5 and V is TRBV7-9, with 9 nucleotides matching TRBD1. The CDR3 has 15 amino acids. CDR1 and CDR2 (germline): SEHNR, FQNEAQ (reference sequence). V was clipped by 5 bases and J by 5 bases; unmatched bases: 9. The CDR3 loop reads CASSAGQGNGETQYF. CDR3 DNA sequence: TGTGCCAGCAGCGCGGGACAGGGAAACGGCGAGACCCAGTACTTC.

This clonotype was detected once. This chain uses TRBV4-1 with TRBJ1-5, with unresolved D. The germline CDR1 and CDR2 sequences are MGHRA and YSYEKL. The CDR3 is made up of 16 amino acids. V was trimmed by 3 bases and J by 10 bases, leaving 22 bases between them. This CDR3 is CASSQKQTSLRHPQHF. The CDR3 DNA sequence: TGCGCCAGCAGCCAGAAACAGACGTCCCTTCGTCACCCCCAGCATTTT.

Comment on this clonotype: The junction differs from germline at one of its ends, possibly a read error. In nucleotides, the CDR3 is TGTACCAGCGGGCGGGACAGCGTAGGAACAGATACGCAGTATTTT. It is translated as CTSGRDSVGTDTQYF. This sequence joins TRBV6-1 and TRBJ2-3, with D possibly TRBD1 on 7 matching bases. This CDR3 comprises 15 residues. Germline values: CDR1 MNHNS, CDR2 SASEGT.

The V and J genes are TRBV5-4 and TRBJ2-1; TRBD1 matches at 7 bases. J was trimmed by 13 bases and V by 5 bases; bases with no gene match: 18. This CDR3 has 15 residues. CDR1 is SGHNT and CDR2 is YYREEE in the germline V gene (reference sequence). This CDR3 is CASSTQGYMGQQQFF. In DNA, the CDR3 is TGTGCCAGCAGTACACAGGGGTATATGGGACAACAACAGTTCTTC.

Concerning this clonotype: The conserved phenylalanine or tryptophan normally closing the CDR3 is absent here, so this likely arose from a read error. This chain links TRBV4-1 with TRBJ2-1; 7 bases line up with TRBD2. From germline, CDR1 is MGHRA and CDR2 YSYEKL. The CDR3 covers 17 residues. In DNA, the CDR3 is TGCGCCAGTAGCCAAGATTTTAGTTTAACGGGGGGTAATGAGCAGTTCCTC. Amino acids: CASSQDFSLTGGNEQFL.

As to this clonotype: One end of the junction does not line up with germline, which may come from a read error. This chain links TRBV6-1 with TRBJ2-7; D is unresolved. In germline, CDR1 is MNHNS, CDR2 SASEGT. The CDR3 contains 13 residues. Here the CDR3 DNA reads TGTGCCAGCCGGCGACCGCCGACCTACGAACAGTACTTC. Translating gives CASRRPPTYEQYF.

Turning to this clonotype: One junction end disagrees with the germline gene, perhaps due to a read error. The rearrangement joins TRBV11-2 to TRBJ1-4, with 7 bases identical to TRBD1. CDR1 and CDR2 from the germline V gene are SGHAT and FQNNGV. The CDR3 has 16 residues. The CDR3 nucleotides read TGTGTCAGCAGCACCCGCCGGACAGGTTTTCGGGAAAAACTGTTATTT. Its translation: CVSSTRRTGFREKLLF.

The CDR3 region has the DNA TGCAGTGCTAGAAACCCAGGGTTAGGCATTCAGTACTTC. Protein: CSARNPGLGIQYF. The chain combines TRBV20-1 with TRBJ2-4, with D possibly being TRBD1 (5 bases). The germline V gene has CDR1 DFQATT and CDR2 SNEGSKA (reference sequence). V lost 2 bases and J 9 bases, leaving 14 bases between the germline ends. CDR3 length: 13 amino acids.

This chain uses TRBV5-1 with TRBJ2-7; D ambiguous. Trimming stripped 4 bases from V and 7 bases from J, with 18 bases between. The germline V gene has CDR1 SGHRS and CDR2 YFSETQ. CDR3 length: 14 amino acids. This CDR3 is CASSPPIGLREQYF. Here the CDR3 DNA reads TGCGCCAGCAGCCCACCGATAGGGCTACGAGAGCAGTACTTC.

There are a few counts of this clonotype. The chain has TRBV20-1 and TRBJ2-1; D not certain. Trimming cost V 2 bases and J 0 bases, with 8 bases left between them. The CDR3 loop spans 14 amino acids. From germline, CDR1 is DFQATT and CDR2 SNEGSKA (reference sequence). The CDR3 DNA is TGCAGTGCTAGAAAGCCGGGCTCCTACAATGAGCAGTTCTTC. Protein product: CSARKPGSYNEQFF.

This clonotype came up once. A read error may account for a junction end that differs from germline. The V and J genes are TRBV5-1 and TRBJ2-3; 8 bases are a match to TRBD1. There are 15 residues in the CDR3. The germline V gene encodes CDR1 SGHRS and CDR2 YFSETQ. CDR3 in amino acids: CASSLGGTGSDTQFF. The CDR3 bases are TGCGCCAGCAGCTTGGGAGGGACAGGTTCAGATACGCAGTTTTTT.

This clonotype showed up just once. At one boundary the junction diverges from the germline segment, which might be a read error. The CDR3: CASSLDGGGKYEQYF. The CDR3 DNA sequence: TGTGCCAGCAGCTTAGATGGAGGGGGAAAGTACGAGCAGTACTTT. J is TRBJ2-7 and V is TRBV11-2; possibly TRBD1 or TRBD2 for D (6 bases each). Germline lookup yields CDR1 SGHAT and CDR2 FQNNGV. CDR3 length: 15 residues.

About this clonotype itself: The junction differs from germline at one of its ends, possibly a read error. J is TRBJ1-1 and V is TRBV6-5; D call uncertain. The CDR3 is made up of 13 amino acids. CDR1 MNHEY and CDR2 SVGAGI come from the germline V gene. CDR3 DNA sequence: TGTGCCAGCAGTTGCCAGAGGGCCACTGAAGCTTCCTTT. It is translated as CASSCQRATEASF.

This clonotype appeared a few times. The chain links TRBV20-1 to TRBJ1-4, with 7 bases matching TRBD1. The CDR3 spans 12 residues. V dropped 6 bases and J dropped 6; count of bases not matched to a gene: 4. Per the germline V gene, CDR1 is DFQATT and CDR2 is SNEGSKA (reference sequence). CDR3 DNA: TGCAGTGCAGTCCAGGGGGATGAAAAACTGTTTTTT. It codes for CSAVQGDEKLFF.

The chain recombines TRBV6-5 with TRBJ2-5, with D unclear. The length of the CDR3 is 15 residues. CDR1 and CDR2 from the germline V gene are MNHEY and SVGAGI. CDR3 bases: TGTGCTAACAGTCCAATCAGGCCCTCCCAAGAGACCCAGTACTTC. Amino acids: CANSPIRPSQETQYF.

About this clonotype: A read error may produce the germline difference seen at one junction end. The rearrangement uses TRBV7-9 and TRBJ2-1; 10 bases match TRBD1. The CDR3 length is 15 residues. Germline CDR1 reads SEHNR; CDR2 reads FQNEAQ (reference sequence). The DNA of the CDR3 is TGTGCCAGCAGCCCCCCGTCCGACAGGGGGCGCGAGCAGTCCTTC. Protein product: CASSPPSDRGREQSF.

This clonotype was recorded a few times. An end of the junction does not agree with germline; a read error may underlie this. The chain is built from TRBV11-2 and TRBJ2-3, with D unclear. Per germline, CDR1 SGHAT and CDR2 FQNNGV. The CDR3 extends over 15 amino acids. CDR3 in amino acids: CASSLETSLTDMQCF. The CDR3 region has the DNA TGTGCCAGCAGCTTAGAAACATCCCTCACAGATATGCAGTGTTTT.

Turning to this clonotype: A read error is possible here, since a much larger clone lies one base away. The CDR3 coding sequence is TGTGCCAGCAGGGGTGGAGGGGCCTCGAATTCACTCCTCCACTTT. The encoded protein is CASRGGGASNSLLHF. This rearrangement joins TRBV6-6 to TRBJ1-6; a possible D gene is TRBD1 (5 bases). From germline, CDR1 is MNHNY and CDR2 SVGAGI (reference sequence). The CDR3 is 15 amino acids.

This clonotype was detected ten times or more. The chain has TRBV24-1 and TRBJ2-1, with D possibly being TRBD1 or TRBD2 (5 bases each). Germline CDR1 KGHDR, CDR2 SFDVKD. The CDR3 is 15 amino acids. V was shortened by 8 bases and J by 5 bases, with 18 bases between the two germline ends. The CDR3 spells CATTLTRDENNEQFF. CDR3 coding DNA: TGTGCCACCACCTTAACCCGGGACGAGAACAATGAGCAGTTCTTC.

As to this clonotype: One end of the junction fails to match germline, which may point to a read error. This chain uses TRBV12-3 or TRBV12-4 with TRBJ2-1; TRBD2 agrees at 8 bases. This CDR3 is built from 14 residues. The CDR3 region has the DNA TGCGCCAGCGATATCAGCGGGGGTTACAATGAGCATTTCTTC. This translates into CASDISGGYNEHFF.

In regard to this clonotype: The junction and the germline gene differ at one end; a read error may be behind it. Written as DNA, the CDR3 is TGCGCCAGCACCCCGGGACTCTACACCAGGGACCTGTTTTTT. Amino acid sequence: CASTPGLYTRDLFF. This sequence joins TRBV10-1 and TRBJ2-2; D is perhaps TRBD2 (6 bases). Germline CDR1 and CDR2: WNHNN and SYGVQD (reference sequence). This CDR3 has 14 residues.

The V and J genes are TRBV2 and TRBJ1-2; 7 bases match TRBD1. The CDR3 runs 14 residues. Germline V lookup: CDR1 SNHLY, CDR2 FYNNEI. The junction had 5 bases not matched to a gene; V was cut back by 7 bases and J by 0 bases. The CDR3 region is CASKKTGSNYGYTF. The CDR3 bases are TGTGCCAGCAAAAAGACAGGGTCTAACTATGGCTACACCTTC.

This clonotype has a handful of counts. The conserved closing phenylalanine or tryptophan is absent in this CDR3, likely reflecting a read error. The V and J genes are TRBV14 and TRBJ1-6, with D possibly being TRBD1 (5 bases). Germline V gene sequence: CDR1 SGHDN, CDR2 FVKESK. Deletions cut 4 bases from V and 3 bases from J, with 10 bases between. The CDR3 runs to 15 residues. The CDR3 DNA is TGTGCCAGCAGCCTCCAGGGAAACTATAATTCACCCCTCCACCTT. This sequence encodes CASSLQGNYNSPLHL.

The V gene is TRBV7-9, the J gene TRBJ1-2; a possible D gene is TRBD1 (6 bases). From germline, CDR1 is SEHNR and CDR2 FQNEAQ (reference sequence). This CDR3 spans 15 amino acids. The ends were cut back, 10 bases at V and 1 base at J, with 19 bases in the middle. CDR3 bases: TGTGCCATCGACCCTCTTTGGGGGCATAACTATGGCTACACCTTC. It encodes CAIDPLWGHNYGYTF. Combining the CDR3 with reference TRBV7-9 and TRBJ1-2 gives the whole variable domain DTGVSQNPRHKITKRGQNVTFRCDPISEHNRLYWYRQTLGQGPEFLTYFQNEAQLEKSRLLSDRFSAERPKGSFSTLEIQRTEQGDSAMYLCAIDPLWGHNYGYTFGSGTRLTVV.

Turning to this clonotype: A much larger clone differs by one base, so this may be a read error. CDR3: CASSYSSRRPSGTNVLTF. The CDR3, as DNA: TGTGCCAGCAGTTACTCGTCCAGGCGTCCCTCTGGGACCAACGTCCTGACTTTC. V usage is TRBV6-5 and J usage is TRBJ2-6, with D uncertain. The CDR3 has 18 residues. The germline V gene encodes CDR1 MNHEY and CDR2 SVGAGI.

This clonotype was counted ten times or more. The chain uses TRBV12-3 or TRBV12-4 and TRBJ1-5, with D possibly matching TRBD1 (5 bases). The CDR3 contains 14 residues. V was clipped by 1 base and J by 3 bases, with 7 bases between them. The CDR3 DNA is TGTGCCAGCAGTTTAGGGGGGACCAATCAGCCCCAGCATTTT. Translated, it gives CASSLGGTNQPQHF.